This TCR beta chain was recorded in a study of multiple sclerosis patients with progressive multifocal leukoencephalopathy. Clones were read by immunoSEQ multiplex PCR, and TCRdb kept only the in-frame ones, dropping some. The data show tens of thousands of clones, with around 85% seen just once and roughly 12% held by the top ten. With respect to this clone: The target antigen is unknown.

Broader study findings: In most PML patients, TRB repertoires appeared less diverse by entropy.

Described time point: time of PML onset. Prior interferon beta treatment was universal, and the PML patients were all female. The T3 samples were drawn when PML began. V dropped 3 bases and J dropped 8; count of bases not matched to a gene: 9. Germline lookup yields CDR1 MGHRA and CDR2 YSYEKL. The CDR3 has 15 residues. The sample consisted of PBMCs, taken from a patient treated with natalizumab. The TCR was taken from a young woman with progressive multifocal leukoencephalopathy. The rearrangement links TRBV4-1 to TRBJ1-4; 7 positions match TRBD1. CDR3 in amino acids: CASSQAQGSGEKLFF. In nucleotides, the CDR3 is TGCGCCAGCAGCCAGGCACAGGGGTCAGGGGAAAAACTGTTTTTT.